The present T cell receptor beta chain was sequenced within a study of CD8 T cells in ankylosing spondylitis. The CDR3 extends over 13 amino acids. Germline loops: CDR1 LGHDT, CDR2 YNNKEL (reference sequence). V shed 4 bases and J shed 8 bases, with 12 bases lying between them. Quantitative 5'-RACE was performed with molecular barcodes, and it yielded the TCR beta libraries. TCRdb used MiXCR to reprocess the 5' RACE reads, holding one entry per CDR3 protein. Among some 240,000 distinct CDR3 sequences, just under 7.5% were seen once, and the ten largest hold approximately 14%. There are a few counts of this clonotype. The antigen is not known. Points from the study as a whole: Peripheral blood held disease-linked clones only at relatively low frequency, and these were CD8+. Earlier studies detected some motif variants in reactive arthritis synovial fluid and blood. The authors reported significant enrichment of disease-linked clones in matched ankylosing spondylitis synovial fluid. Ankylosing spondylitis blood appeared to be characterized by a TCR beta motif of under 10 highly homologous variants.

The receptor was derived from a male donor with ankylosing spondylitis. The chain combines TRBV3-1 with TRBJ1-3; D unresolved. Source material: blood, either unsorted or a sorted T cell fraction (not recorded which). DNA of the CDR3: TGTGCCAGCAGCCCCCGAGGGATGGACACCATATATTTT. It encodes CASSPRGMDTIYF.